This T cell receptor (beta chain) was documented in a study of T cells in Graves' hyperthyroidism and ophthalmopathy. On this clonotype: Its cognate antigen is unknown.

RNA transcripts served as the template for amplifying TCR beta CDR3 regions. In the first-round RT-PCR of the TCR CDR3, the HTBI primer set was used. TCRdb called the multiplex PCR reads again in MiXCR, with one record for every CDR3 protein. Among approximately 410,000 distinct CDR3 sequences listed, about 15% were seen once. Trimming cost V 3 bases and J 4 bases, with 13 bases left between them. The V gene's germline CDR1 is KGHSH and CDR2 LQKENI. CDR3 size: 15 residues. General study points: The model identified upcoming ophthalmopathy a median about 6.5 months ahead of onset. Most thyroid clonotypes with frequency above 0.001 were detected in blood.

Not enrolled were patients with uncontrolled infection, other autoimmune disease, pregnancy or lactation. Fresh peripheral blood, around 10 ml of it, supplied the PBMCs. The sample consisted of blood. The rearrangement links TRBV18 to TRBJ1-3, with D possibly TRBD1 on 6 matching bases. This receptor was obtained from a man between 18 and 29 years old with Graves' ophthalmopathy. The CDR3 DNA is TGTGCCAGCTCACCGCCAGGGGCACGGGGAAACACCATATATTTT. This gives the protein CASSPPGARGNTIYF.